This passage covers 8 T cell receptor beta chains from one sample sequenced in a study of T cell clonality in common variable immunodeficiency. TCRdb's copy holds only in-frame clones and misses some; the assay was immunoSEQ multiplex PCR. The sample holds approximately 81,000 clones, and no clone turns up only once. Input material: peripheral blood mononuclear cells. All receptors derive from a person between 18 and 75 years old in good health.

This clone showed up many times. The read falls 3 residues short of the CDR3 end, and the missing part is taken from the germline J gene. The chain has TRBV12-5 and TRBJ2-3, with 12 bases lining up with TRBD2. This CDR3 has 16 residues. CDR1 LGHNT and CDR2 FRNRAP come from the germline V gene. Trimming cost V 2 bases and J 6 bases; bases outside gene matches: 6. The CDR3 region is CASGLLTSGGGDTQYF. The part of the CDR3 DNA that was read is TGTGCTAGTGGTTTGCTGACTAGCGGGGGAGGGGATACG. The whole variable domain, remainder taken from reference TRBV12-5 and TRBJ2-3, is DARVTQTPRHKVTEMGQEVTMRCQPILGHNTVFWYRQTMMQGLELLAYFRNRAPLDDSGMPKDRFSAEMPDATLATLKIQPSEPRDSAVYFCASGLLTSGGGDTQYFGPGTRLTVL.

This clone was observed many times. The read terminates 3 residues before the CDR3 end, so the remaining end is supplied by the germline J gene. The chain combines TRBV4-1 with TRBJ2-2, with 10 nucleotides matching TRBD1. The V gene's germline CDR1 is MGHRA and CDR2 YSYEKL. J was trimmed by 5 bases and V by 6 bases; bases with no gene match: 9. The CDR3 loop spans 16 amino acids. The CDR3 here is CASSGDRGAITGELFF. Incomplete CDR3 DNA: TGCGCCAGCAGTGGGGACAGGGGTGCCATTACCGGGGAG.

This clone was seen at least ten times. The sequence runs out 3 residues before the end of the CDR3; the remainder is reconstructed from the germline J gene. The gene calls are TRBV12-3 or TRBV12-4 and TRBJ2-2; D could derive from TRBD1 or TRBD2 (5 bases each). Trimming stripped 6 bases from V and 7 bases from J, with 15 bases between. CDR3 size: 14 residues. CDR3 in amino acids: CASSLLRGVGELFF. CDR3 DNA, as far as it was read: TGTGCCAGCAGCCTATTGAGGGGAGTCGGGGAG.

This clone was observed at least ten times. The read comes to an end 3 residues before the CDR3 does, leaving the germline J gene to fill in the end. The V call is TRBV15, the J call TRBJ2-5; 13 bases map to TRBD2. With 1 base clipped from V and 4 bases from J, the junction kept 9 bases outside the gene matches. This CDR3 is 18 amino acids long. CDR1 LNHNV and CDR2 YYDKDF come from the germline V gene (reference sequence). The CDR3 loop reads CATSRGTSGRKGSETQYF. The sequenced part of the CDR3 DNA is TGTGCCACCAGCAGAGGGACTAGCGGGAGAAAAGGGTCAGAGACC.

In this sample, this clone turned up many times. The CDR3 end is not reached by the read, which stops 3 residues before it; the germline J gene fills it in. The chain uses TRBV7-3 and TRBJ2-3, with D possibly TRBD2 on 6 matching bases. In germline, CDR1 is SGHTA, CDR2 FQGTGA. V was clipped by 5 bases and J by 0 bases, with 9 bases between them. This CDR3 contains 14 residues. This CDR3 is CASSRSGSTDTQYF. The covered CDR3 bases are TGTGCCAGCAGCAGAAGCGGGAGCACAGATACG. The full variable domain, in which reference TRBV7-3 and TRBJ2-3 provide the parts outside the CDR3, is GAGVSQTPSNKVTEKGKYVELRCDPISGHTALYWYRQSLGQGPEFLIYFQGTGAADDSGLPNDRFFAVRPEGSVSTLKIQRTERGDSAVYLCASSRSGSTDTQYFGPGTRLTVL.

This clone was picked up many times. The read terminates 3 residues ahead of where the CDR3 ends, so the germline J gene completes it. The V call is TRBV5-6, the J call TRBJ1-1; D unresolved. This CDR3 is 14 amino acids long. Germline V lookup: CDR1 SGHDT, CDR2 YYEEEE. The V end was cut by 4 bases, the J end by 2 bases, with 12 bases between. The CDR3: CASSPGSVNTEAFF. The CDR3 bases that were read are TGTGCCAGCAGCCCCGGGTCCGTTAACACTGAA.

This clone was detected many times. The read ends 3 residues early relative to the CDR3; the germline J gene fills the gap. V and J are TRBV7-9 and TRBJ2-3; 7 positions agree with TRBD2. The CDR3 length is 14 residues. Germline loops: CDR1 SEHNR, CDR2 FQNEAQ (reference sequence). Losses at the gene ends were 7 bases for V and 4 bases for J; bases not matched to a gene: 8. CDR3 DNA (partial): TGTGCCAGCAACGGAGCGGGATATCCAGATACG. Translated, it gives CASNGAGYPDT. The CDR3 in full is CASNGAGYPDTQYF.

In its sample, this clone was seen many times. Read coverage stops 3 residues before the CDR3 terminus; the germline J gene supplies the remainder. The V call is TRBV7-2, the J call TRBJ2-1; 7 bases are shared with TRBD1. With 1 base clipped from V and 7 bases from J, the junction kept 7 bases outside the gene matches. CDR1 is SGHTA and CDR2 is FQGNSA in the germline V gene. The CDR3 totals 15 residues. The chain's CDR3 is CASSLGGGYQNEQFF. The DNA read from the CDR3 is TGTGCCAGCAGCTTAGGAGGGGGCTATCAGAATGAG.